Sequencing of this TCR beta chain was carried out in a study of T cells expressing NK-cell markers. The length of the CDR3 is 15 residues. Germline-derived CDR1 and CDR2 are MNHEY and SMNVEV (reference sequence). For each CDR3 protein, TCRdb gives one entry from its re-call of the 5' RACE reads, without DNA. Its listing shows about 550,000 distinct CDR3 sequences. The specimen was blood T cells: a sorted CD56 or NKG2C T cell subset, CD4+ or CD8+ T cells, or bulk PBMC T cells (not recorded which). The chain couples TRBV27 to TRBJ2-5; TCRdb picks TRBD1, but there is no DNA to check that call. The source is a man between 18 and 35 years old in good health. The CDR3 protein is CASGGGVVSQETQYF.